This T cell receptor (beta chain) was observed in a study of blood T cell repertoires in COVID-19. Only in-frame clones appear in the TCRdb table, and some are missing; sequencing was by immunoSEQ multiplex PCR. The sample contains approximately 500,000 clones, 80% to 90% of which appear only once. The CDR3 sequence is 15 residues long. Trimming cost V 5 bases and J 3 bases; bases outside gene matches: 8. Germline CDR1 SNHLY, CDR2 FYNNEI. The J gene is TRBJ1-1, the V gene TRBV2; the match to TRBD1 covers 8 bases. Material for sequencing was peripheral blood. The sequence was obtained from a human donor in a cohort sampled during active COVID-19. The CDR3 bases are TGTGCCAGCAGTCTTCGGGACAGGTGGTACACTGAAGCTTTCTTT. It encodes CASSLRDRWYTEAFF.